This T cell receptor (beta chain) was recorded in a study of spatial heterogeneity in lung cancer. Across the study: Any follow-up PBMC samples that were available went on to be sequenced, and the median time to follow-up was roughly two years after resection.

Specified time point: blood at routine non-recurrence follow-up after resection. Whole RNA from tumor, nontumor lung or frozen PBMC was sequenced unsorted. TCRdb itself ran the 5' RACE reads through MiXCR, one entry per CDR3 protein. Altogether around 25,000 distinct CDR3 sequences are present, around 10% being singletons, with the ten largest covering about a fifth. Germline V gene data show CDR1 as MDHEN and CDR2 as SYDVKM. The CDR3 length is 13 residues. V was cut by 8 bases and J by 2 bases, with 13 bases left in between. This clonotype has a count of ten or more. Its antigen is still unknown. The study's findings and limits: Blood carried ubiquitous expanded tumor TCRs more at resection than follow-up.

The V call is TRBV28, the J call TRBJ2-7; D is unclear. The specimen was PBMCs, collected at follow-up. The source of this sequence is a male donor with early-stage non-small cell lung cancer. The chain's CDR3 is CASRGQPTYEQYF. CDR3 bases: TGTGCCAGCCGCGGTCAACCGACCTACGAGCAGTACTTC.